These 18 T cell receptor beta chains share one sample of origin, sequenced in a study of cytomegalovirus exposure and HLA in healthy donors. Both 60 Vbeta primers and 13 Jbeta primers went into the PCR. Using immunoSEQ multiplex PCR, the repertoire was profiled, and TCRdb retains in-frame clones only, with some absent. The sample shows 150,000 to 200,000 clones, 60% to 80% of them seen only once. The sequenced sample consisted of PBMCs. These receptors were taken from a man between 35 and 55 years old in good health and CMV-seronegative.

The CDR3 loop is CASSLARTITGELFF. The CDR3 DNA follows: TGTGCCAGCAGCTTAGCCAGGACAATTACCGGGGAGCTGTTTTTT. This chain uses TRBV11-1 with TRBJ2-2, with D possibly being TRBD1 (5 bases). This CDR3 is built from 15 residues. CDR1 is SGHAT and CDR2 is FQDESV in the germline V gene (reference sequence). V shed 0 bases and J shed 5 bases, with 10 bases lying between them.

This clone has just a few counts. An end of the junction does not agree with germline; a read error may underlie this. The chain has TRBV5-4 and TRBJ2-1; TRBD2 matches 9 bases. This CDR3 is built from 14 residues. Germline loops: CDR1 SGHNT, CDR2 YYREEE (reference sequence). The CDR3 DNA reads as TGCGCCAGCAGCCAAGATTCCAGCGGGAGGGAGCAGTTCTTC. Translated: CASSQDSSGREQFF.

The chain links TRBV11-2 to TRBJ1-4; 7 nucleotides match TRBD1. CDR1 and CDR2 from the germline V gene are SGHAT and FQNNGV. The CDR3 totals 16 residues. J gave up 8 bases and V 5 bases, and 14 bases lay outside the gene matches. In DNA, the CDR3 is TGTGCCAGCAGCCCCTTGACAGGGCCACGCTGGGAAAAACTGTTTTTT. This translates into CASSPLTGPRWEKLFF. Together with reference TRBV11-2 and TRBJ1-4, the CDR3 gives the full variable domain: EAGVAQSPRYKIIEKRQSVAFWCNPISGHATLYWYQQILGQGPKLLIQFQNNGVVDDSQLPKDRFSAERLKGVDSTLKIQPAKLEDSAVYLCASSPLTGPRWEKLFFGSGTQLSVL.

The chain has TRBV6-5 and TRBJ1-4; 9 nucleotides align to TRBD1. CDR1 is MNHEY and CDR2 is SVGAGI in the germline V gene. The CDR3 is 14 amino acids. Unmatched junction bases numbered 3, after V lost 6 bases and J lost 4 bases. CDR3 loop: CASSMTGGNEKLFF. The CDR3 nucleotides are TGTGCCAGCAGCATGACAGGGGGTAATGAAAAACTGTTTTTT.

The genes are TRBV7-9 and TRBJ2-7; 7 nucleotides match TRBD2. Trimming at V came to 4 bases and at J to 1 base, leaving 4 bases not matched to a gene. Germline V gives CDR1 SEHNR, CDR2 FQNEAQ (reference sequence). The CDR3 has 14 residues. The CDR3 sequence: CASSWGGTSYEQYF. The DNA for the CDR3 is TGTGCCAGCAGCTGGGGGGGGACGTCCTACGAGCAGTACTTC.

This clone turned up a few times. The chain has TRBV6-4 and TRBJ2-5; 8 nucleotides align to TRBD1. This CDR3 comprises 14 residues. CDR1 and CDR2 (germline): MRHNA, SNTAGT. V trimming: 2 bases; J trimming: 4 bases; junction bases outside the gene matches: 3. The DNA for the CDR3 is TGTGCCAGCAGTGACCCCGGGACAGGAGAGACCCAGTACTTC. It yields the protein CASSDPGTGETQYF.

The J gene is TRBJ2-1, the V gene TRBV30; the match to TRBD1 covers 10 bases. CDR3 length: 16 residues. The germline CDR1 and CDR2 sequences are GTSNPN and SVGIG (reference sequence). V lost 1 base and J lost 5; bases outside the gene matches: 8. The DNA of the CDR3 is TGTGCCTGGAGTGGAGCCGGGACAGGGGACGACAATGAGCAGTTCTTC. Its translation: CAWSGAGTGDDNEQFF.

This chain uses TRBV5-1 with TRBJ2-2, with 7 bases that match TRBD1. Germline V gene lookup returns CDR1 SGHRS and CDR2 YFSETQ. Trimming at V came to 4 bases and at J to 6 bases, leaving 15 bases not matched to a gene. The CDR3 consists of 17 residues. The chain's CDR3 is CASSARQGGVLAGELFF. The CDR3 DNA is TGCGCCAGCAGCGCTAGACAGGGTGGTGTTCTGGCCGGGGAGCTGTTTTTT.

The chain links TRBV28 to TRBJ2-2, with TRBD1 matching over 8 bases. The V gene end was trimmed by 10 bases and the J gene end by 4 bases; junction bases not matched to a gene: 5. The CDR3 extends over 13 amino acids. Germline lookup yields CDR1 MDHEN and CDR2 SYDVKM. The CDR3 nucleotides are TGTGCCATCCAGGGGGCGGGCACCGGGGAGCTGTTTTTT. Encoded protein: CAIQGAGTGELFF.

This clone was found once. The chain is built from TRBV7-3 and TRBJ2-7; D is perhaps TRBD2 (5 bases). Germline values: CDR1 SGHTA, CDR2 FQGTGA. The CDR3 runs 14 residues. Between the trimmed V and J ends, which lost 1 base and 1 base, there was a span of 8 bases. CDR3 protein: CASSLMPGSYEQYF. For the CDR3, the DNA is TGTGCCAGCAGCTTAATGCCGGGGTCCTACGAGCAGTACTTC.

This chain uses TRBV29-1 with TRBJ2-7, with 7 positions matching TRBD2. The CDR3 is 12 amino acids. CDR1 is SQVTM and CDR2 is ANQGSEA in the germline V gene. V shed 5 bases, J shed 1 base, and the junction held 2 bases outside the gene matches. This chain's CDR3 is CSVLSGSYEQYF. The CDR3 DNA reads as TGCAGCGTTCTTAGCGGGTCCTACGAGCAGTACTTC.

This clone was detected only a few times. The chain joins TRBV6-5 to TRBJ1-1; maybe TRBD1 (5 bases). V lost 0 bases, J lost 5 bases, and 10 bases lay in between. CDR3 length: 14 residues. CDR1 and CDR2 from the germline V gene are MNHEY and SVGAGI. CDR3: CASSYSTGVTEAFF. In DNA form, the CDR3 reads TGTGCCAGCAGTTACTCAACGGGGGTTACTGAAGCTTTCTTT.

V and J are TRBV5-8 and TRBJ1-1; 9 bases line up with TRBD1. Looked up from germline, CDR1 is SGHTS and CDR2 is YDEGEE. The CDR3 length is 15 residues. After removal of 3 bases from V and 3 bases from J, the junction contained 6 bases not matched to a gene. The CDR3 loop reads CASSSGQGKDTEAFF. CDR3 DNA sequence: TGTGCCAGCAGCTCTGGACAGGGGAAGGACACTGAAGCTTTCTTT.

The chain uses TRBV11-2 and TRBJ2-7; possibly TRBD2 for D (5 bases). The CDR3 covers 15 residues. V dropped 3 bases and J dropped 6 bases, with 18 bases sitting between them. CDR1 is SGHAT, CDR2 FQNNGV, per germline. In DNA form, the CDR3 reads TGTGCCAGCAGCTTCACTATTCCAACTAGTCGCGAGCAGTACTTC. This encodes CASSFTIPTSREQYF.

The genes are TRBV27 and TRBJ2-6; 7 bases match TRBD2. J lost 3 bases, V lost 5 bases, and 16 bases had no gene match. CDR3 length: 19 amino acids. From germline, CDR1 is MNHEY and CDR2 SMNVEV (reference sequence). The CDR3 DNA is TGTGCCAGCAGTCGATCTAGCGGCTCAACACGGAGTGGGGCCAACGTCCTGACTTTC. The encoded protein is CASSRSSGSTRSGANVLTF.

This clone has a handful of counts. The rearrangement joins TRBV6-6 to TRBJ2-7; 7 nucleotides agree with TRBD1. V was clipped by 6 bases and J by 1 base; unmatched bases: 6. Germline CDR1 reads MNHNY; CDR2 reads SVGAGI (reference sequence). The CDR3 has 14 residues. The CDR3 reads CASRGPGQSYEQYF. DNA of the CDR3: TGTGCCAGCAGAGGACCGGGACAGTCCTACGAGCAGTACTTC.

This chain joins TRBV19 and TRBJ1-1; a weak D match, TRBD1 (6 bases). CDR1 LNHDA and CDR2 SQIVND come from the germline V gene (reference sequence). V shed 6 bases and J shed 1 base, with 12 bases lying between them. This CDR3 is built from 14 residues. The CDR3 region has the DNA TGTGCCAGTAGCCCGGACAGATGGAACACTGAAGCTTTCTTT. It translates to CASSPDRWNTEAFF.

This clone was detected a few times. For the CDR3, the DNA is TGTGCCAGCAGCTCTCGGGACAGTCATTTGACGACTGGAAACACCATATATTTT. This sequence encodes CASSSRDSHLTTGNTIYF. The chain recombines TRBV13 with TRBJ1-3; 7 nucleotides line up with TRBD1. J lost 2 bases, V lost 4 bases, and 14 bases had no gene match. There are 18 residues in the CDR3. Germline V gives CDR1 PRHDT, CDR2 FYEKMQ (reference sequence).